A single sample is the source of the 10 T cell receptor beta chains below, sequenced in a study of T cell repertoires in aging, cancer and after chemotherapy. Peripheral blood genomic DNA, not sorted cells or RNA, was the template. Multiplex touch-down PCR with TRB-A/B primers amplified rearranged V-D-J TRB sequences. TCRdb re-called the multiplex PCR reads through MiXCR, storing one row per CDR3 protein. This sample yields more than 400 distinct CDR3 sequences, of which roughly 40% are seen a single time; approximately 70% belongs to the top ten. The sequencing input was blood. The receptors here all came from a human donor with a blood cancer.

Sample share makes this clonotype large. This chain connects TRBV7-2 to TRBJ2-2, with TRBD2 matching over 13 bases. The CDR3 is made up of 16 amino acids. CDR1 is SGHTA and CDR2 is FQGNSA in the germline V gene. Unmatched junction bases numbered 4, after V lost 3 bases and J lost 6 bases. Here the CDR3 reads CASSFTGLAGPGELFF. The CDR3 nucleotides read TGTGCCAGCAGCTTTACGGGACTAGCGGGACCCGGGGAGCTGTTTTTT.

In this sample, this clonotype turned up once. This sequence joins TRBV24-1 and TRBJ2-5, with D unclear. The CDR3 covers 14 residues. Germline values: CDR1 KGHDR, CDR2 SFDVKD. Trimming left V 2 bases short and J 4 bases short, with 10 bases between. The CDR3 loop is CATSDSWIGETQYF. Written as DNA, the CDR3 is TGTGCCACCAGTGATTCCTGGATTGGAGAGACCCAGTACTTC.

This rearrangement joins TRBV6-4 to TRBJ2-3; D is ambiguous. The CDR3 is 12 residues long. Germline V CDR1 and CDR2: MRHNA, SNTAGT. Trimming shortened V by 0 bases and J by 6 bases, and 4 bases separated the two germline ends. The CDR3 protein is CASSDSMDTQYF. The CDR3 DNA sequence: TGTGCCAGCAGTGACTCCATGGATACGCAGTATTTT.

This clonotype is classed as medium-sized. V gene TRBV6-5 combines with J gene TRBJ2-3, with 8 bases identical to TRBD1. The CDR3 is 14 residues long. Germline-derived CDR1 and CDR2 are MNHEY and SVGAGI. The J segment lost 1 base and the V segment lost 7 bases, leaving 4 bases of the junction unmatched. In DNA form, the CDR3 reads TGTGCCAGCAACCGGGACAGGCGCACAGATACGCAGTATTTT. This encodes CASNRDRRTDTQYF.

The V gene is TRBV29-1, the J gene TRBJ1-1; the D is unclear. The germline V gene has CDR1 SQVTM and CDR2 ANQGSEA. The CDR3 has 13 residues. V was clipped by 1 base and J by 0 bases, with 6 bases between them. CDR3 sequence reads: CSVEGAMNTEAFF. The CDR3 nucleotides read TGCAGCGTTGAAGGGGCTATGAACACTGAAGCTTTCTTT. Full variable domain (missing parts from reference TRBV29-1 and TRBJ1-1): SAVISQKPSRDICQRGTSLTIQCQVDSQVTMMFWYRQQPGQSLTLIATANQGSEATYESGFVIDKFPISRPNLTFSTLTVSNMSPEDSSIYLCSVEGAMNTEAFFGQGTRLTVV.

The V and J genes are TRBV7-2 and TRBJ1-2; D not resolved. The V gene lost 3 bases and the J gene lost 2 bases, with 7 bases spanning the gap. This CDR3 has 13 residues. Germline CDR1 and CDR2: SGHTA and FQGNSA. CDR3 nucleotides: TGTGCCAGCAGCTTTTTCGGGAACTATGGCTACACCTTC. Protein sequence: CASSFFGNYGYTF.

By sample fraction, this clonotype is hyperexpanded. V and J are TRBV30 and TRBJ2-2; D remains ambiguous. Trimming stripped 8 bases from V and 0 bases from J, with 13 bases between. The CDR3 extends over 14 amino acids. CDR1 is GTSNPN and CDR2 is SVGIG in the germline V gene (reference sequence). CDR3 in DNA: TGTGCCCTAACGAGAGCAGCGAACACCGGGGAGCTGTTTTTT. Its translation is CALTRAANTGELFF.

The CDR3 protein is CASSSGQGDTDTQYF. CDR3 bases: TGTGCCAGCAGCTCCGGACAGGGGGATACAGATACGCAGTATTTT. This chain uses TRBV11-1 with TRBJ2-3, with 10 bases aligning to TRBD1. CDR1 is SGHAT, CDR2 FQDESV, per germline (reference sequence). This CDR3 contains 15 residues. V trimming: 4 bases; J trimming: 3 bases; junction bases outside the gene matches: 4.

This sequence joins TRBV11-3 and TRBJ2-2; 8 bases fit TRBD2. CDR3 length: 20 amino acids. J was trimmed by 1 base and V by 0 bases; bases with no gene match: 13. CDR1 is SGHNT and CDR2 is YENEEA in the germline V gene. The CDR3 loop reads CASSLDSPWRGAGNTGELFF. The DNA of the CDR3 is TGTGCCAGCAGCTTAGATTCCCCCTGGCGGGGGGCCGGGAACACCGGGGAGCTGTTTTTT.

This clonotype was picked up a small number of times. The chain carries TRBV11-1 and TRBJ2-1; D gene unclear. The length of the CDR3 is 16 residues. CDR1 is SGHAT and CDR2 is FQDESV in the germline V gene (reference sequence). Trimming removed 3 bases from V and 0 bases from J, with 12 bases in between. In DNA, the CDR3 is TGTGCCAGCAGCTTGGCAGGACCTAGCTCCTACAATGAGCAGTTCTTC. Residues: CASSLAGPSSYNEQFF. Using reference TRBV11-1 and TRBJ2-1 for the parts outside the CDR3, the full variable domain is EAEVAQSPRYKITEKSQAVAFWCDPISGHATLYWYRQILGQGPELLVQFQDESVVDDSQLPKDRFSAERLKGVDSTLKIQPAELGDSAMYLCASSLAGPSSYNEQFFGPGTRLTVL.